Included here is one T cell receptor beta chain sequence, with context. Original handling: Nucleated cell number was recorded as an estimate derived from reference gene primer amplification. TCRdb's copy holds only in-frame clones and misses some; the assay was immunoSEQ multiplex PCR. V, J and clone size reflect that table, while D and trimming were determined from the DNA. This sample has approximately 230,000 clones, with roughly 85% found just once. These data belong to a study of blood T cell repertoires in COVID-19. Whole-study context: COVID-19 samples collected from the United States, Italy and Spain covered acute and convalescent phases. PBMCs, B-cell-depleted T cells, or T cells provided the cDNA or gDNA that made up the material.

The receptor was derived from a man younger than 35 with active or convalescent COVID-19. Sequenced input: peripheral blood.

CDR3 loop: CASSSGTGYNSPLHF. The CDR3 nucleotides are TGTGCCAGCAGCTCGGGGACAGGATATAATTCACCCCTCCACTTT. This chain uses TRBV7-2 with TRBJ1-6; 8 bases map to TRBD1. The ends lost 4 bases at V and 4 bases at J; junction bases unmatched: 3. The CDR3 is 15 residues long. CDR1 is SGHTA, CDR2 FQGNSA, per germline.